The 24 T cell receptor beta chains presented below share a single source sample, sequenced in a study of blood T cell repertoires in COVID-19. Method: immunoSEQ multiplex PCR; TCRdb's copy keeps in-frame clones and lacks some. The sample includes tens of thousands of clones, approximately 86% seen only once; the top ten take under 7%. Sequencing was carried out using peripheral blood. Receptors were obtained from a man over 45 with active COVID-19.

This chain uses TRBV4-3 with TRBJ2-7; tentatively, D is TRBD2 (5 bases). V lost 0 bases and J 4 bases, leaving 13 bases between the germline ends. CDR1 and CDR2 from the germline V gene are LGHNA and YSLEER. The CDR3 runs to 15 residues. The CDR3 spells CASSQDMAGRYEQYF. The CDR3 bases are TGCGCCAGCAGCCAAGACATGGCTGGGAGATACGAGCAGTACTTC.

This chain connects TRBV7-2 to TRBJ1-6; D not resolved. V lost 1 base and J 0 bases, leaving 7 bases between the germline ends. This CDR3 spans 16 amino acids. Germline V gene sequence: CDR1 SGHTA, CDR2 FQGNSA. The CDR3 spells CASSLGEFSYNSPLHF. As DNA, the CDR3 is TGTGCCAGCAGCTTAGGAGAATTCTCCTATAATTCACCCCTCCACTTT.

CDR3 loop: CASSPGRAQGRADTQYF. The CDR3 nucleotides are TGCGCCAGCAGCCCGGGTAGGGCCCAGGGCCGGGCAGATACGCAGTATTTT. This chain connects TRBV5-1 to TRBJ2-3, with D possibly being TRBD1 (5 bases). Germline-derived CDR1 and CDR2 are SGHRS and YFSETQ. The CDR3 covers 17 residues. The ends were cut back, 4 bases at V and 4 bases at J, with 22 bases in the middle.

This chain links TRBV5-6 with TRBJ1-1; no firm D call. Trimming pared 4 bases from V and 3 bases from J, leaving 13 bases between. This CDR3 has 14 amino acids. Per the germline V gene, CDR1 is SGHDT and CDR2 is YYEEEE. The DNA of the CDR3 is TGTGCCAGCAGCCACCGTAGGACTTACACTGAAGCTTTCTTT. It codes for CASSHRRTYTEAFF.

The chain joins TRBV4-1 to TRBJ1-1; D possibly corresponds to TRBD1 (6 bases). Trimming took 6 bases from V and 4 from J, leaving 12 bases between them. The germline V gene has CDR1 MGHRA and CDR2 YSYEKL. The CDR3 sequence is 13 residues long. The CDR3 DNA is TGCGCCAGCAGACGCGGACAGAGCACTGAAGCTTTCTTT. This codes for CASRRGQSTEAFF.

This rearrangement joins TRBV28 to TRBJ1-6, with 7 bases aligning to TRBD1. Per the germline V gene, CDR1 is MDHEN and CDR2 is SYDVKM. This CDR3 contains 18 residues. Trimming removed 2 bases from V and 10 bases from J; junction bases left unmatched: 17. The CDR3 here is CASSLILGGDRARSPLHF. In DNA, the CDR3 is TGTGCCAGCAGTTTAATTTTAGGGGGCGACAGGGCACGGTCACCCCTCCACTTT.

This clone has only one observation. V gene TRBV28 combines with J gene TRBJ1-5, with 7 bases matching TRBD1. V dropped 6 bases and J dropped 1; count of bases not matched to a gene: 6. Looked up from germline, CDR1 is MDHEN and CDR2 is SYDVKM. The CDR3 loop spans 15 amino acids. The chain's CDR3 is CASRANRGSNQPQHF. DNA of the CDR3: TGTGCCAGCAGGGCAAACAGGGGCAGCAATCAGCCCCAGCATTTT.

The J gene is TRBJ1-2, the V gene TRBV5-4; TRBD1 matches at 7 bases. The V gene end was trimmed by 4 bases and the J gene end by 6 bases; junction bases not matched to a gene: 6. This CDR3 is 13 amino acids long. The germline gives CDR1 SGHNT, CDR2 YYREEE (reference sequence). CDR3 in amino acids: CASSEGQRDGYTF. The CDR3 bases are TGTGCCAGCAGCGAGGGACAGAGAGATGGCTACACCTTC.

The chain employs TRBV4-3 and TRBJ2-7, with TRBD1 matching 8 bases. The CDR3 length is 14 residues. Looked up from germline, CDR1 is LGHNA and CDR2 is YSLEER. The V gene end was trimmed by 1 base and the J gene end by 2 bases; junction bases not matched to a gene: 1. The CDR3 DNA reads TGCGCCAGCAGCCAAGGGACAGGGACCTACGAGCAGTACTTC. Protein sequence: CASSQGTGTYEQYF.

The rearrangement uses TRBV3-1 (or the pseudogene TRBV3-2) and TRBJ2-5; the match to TRBD2 covers 8 bases. The CDR3 totals 15 residues. Germline V gene sequence: CDR1 LGHDT, CDR2 YNNKEL (reference sequence). V lost 4 bases and J lost 5; bases outside the gene matches: 9. The CDR3 is CASSPPAGTRETQYF. In DNA form, the CDR3 reads TGTGCCAGCAGCCCCCCCGCCGGGACTAGGGAGACCCAGTACTTC.

On this clone: One end of the junction is discordant with germline, which a read error may explain. The chain is built from TRBV24-1 and TRBJ2-7; TRBD2 is a possible D gene (6 bases). CDR1 is KGHDR, CDR2 SFDVKD, per germline. This CDR3 region has 13 residues. The CDR3 sequence: CASRKGGKVEQYF. CDR3 nucleotide sequence: TGTGCCTCCAGAAAGGGAGGTAAGGTCGAGCAGTACTTC.

A word on this clone: Compared with germline, one end of the junction differs, possibly owing to a read error. The chain is built from TRBV18 and TRBJ1-6, with 9 positions matching TRBD1. The CDR3 is 15 amino acids. The V gene's germline CDR1 is KGHSH and CDR2 LQKENI. CDR3 in amino acids: CASSPVTGGNSPFHF. CDR3 DNA sequence: TGTGCCAGCTCACCAGTGACAGGGGGTAATTCACCCTTCCACTTT.

This chain joins TRBV7-2 and TRBJ2-5; no reliable D call. The CDR3 spans 13 residues. Per the germline V gene, CDR1 is SGHTA and CDR2 is FQGNSA. Between the trimmed V and J ends, which lost 5 bases and 2 bases, there was a span of 9 bases. CDR3 region: CASSQMRQETQYF. DNA for the CDR3: TGTGCCAGCAGCCAGATGAGGCAAGAGACCCAGTACTTC.

V gene TRBV7-9 combines with J gene TRBJ1-1; the match to TRBD1 covers 7 bases. CDR1 and CDR2 (germline): SEHNR, FQNEAQ (reference sequence). J was trimmed by 8 bases and V by 3 bases; bases with no gene match: 3. The CDR3 runs to 12 residues. CDR3 coding DNA: TGTGCCAGCAGCTTGACAGGGTTCGAAGCTTTCTTT. It specifies CASSLTGFEAFF.

The chain carries TRBV5-1 and TRBJ2-1; TRBD1 aligns across 9 bases. V shed 5 bases and J 7 bases; nucleotides not matched to a gene: 10. This CDR3 is built from 15 residues. Per germline, CDR1 SGHRS and CDR2 YFSETQ. The CDR3 region is CASRVSGQGLNEQFF. The CDR3 region has the DNA TGCGCCAGCAGGGTCTCCGGACAGGGGCTGAATGAGCAGTTCTTC.

The V gene is TRBV3-1 (or the pseudogene TRBV3-2), the J gene TRBJ1-1, with D unresolved. With 0 bases removed from V and 3 bases from J, the gap between germline ends came to 17 bases. The CDR3 consists of 17 residues. The germline V gene encodes CDR1 LGHDT and CDR2 YNNKEL (reference sequence). Here the CDR3 reads CASSQEIGRTVDTEAFF. The CDR3 region has the DNA TGTGCCAGCAGCCAAGAAATCGGGAGAACTGTGGACACTGAAGCTTTCTTT.

The chain recombines TRBV9 with TRBJ1-2, with a possible D match to TRBD1 (5 bases). The V end was cut by 1 base, the J end by 2 bases, with 15 bases between. The CDR3 runs 16 residues. Germline CDR1 reads SGDLS; CDR2 reads YYNGEE. The CDR3 DNA follows: TGTGCCAGCAGCGTACCAGACGGAGGGGTGAACTATGGCTACACCTTC. Protein product: CASSVPDGGVNYGYTF.

V gene TRBV6-5 combines with J gene TRBJ2-7; perhaps TRBD2 as D (5 bases). Germline values: CDR1 MNHEY, CDR2 SVGAGI. Trimming took off 5 bases at V and 0 bases at J, with 11 bases between the two ends. The CDR3 totals 14 residues. The CDR3 nucleotides are TGTGCCAGCAGTCTAAGCGGCAGCTCCTACGAGCAGTACTTC. It translates to CASSLSGSSYEQYF.

The J gene is TRBJ2-5, the V gene TRBV30, with 7 bases identical to TRBD2. After removal of 8 bases from V and 5 bases from J, the junction contained 5 bases not matched to a gene. The CDR3 loop spans 11 amino acids. In germline, CDR1 is GTSNPN, CDR2 SVGIG (reference sequence). CDR3: CAGGSRETQYF. In nucleotides, the CDR3 is TGTGCCGGCGGGAGCCGGGAGACCCAGTACTTC.

The rearrangement links TRBV10-3 to TRBJ1-5; TRBD1 matches 7 bases. The CDR3 extends over 17 amino acids. The V gene end was trimmed by 0 bases and the J gene end by 0 bases; junction bases not matched to a gene: 5. CDR1 is ENHRY, CDR2 SYGVKD, per germline. For the CDR3, the DNA is TGTGCCATCAGTGAGTCGGGGGACAGAAATAGCAATCAGCCCCAGCATTTT. This sequence encodes CAISESGDRNSNQPQHF.

The chain uses TRBV6-5 and TRBJ1-3, with D possibly matching TRBD1 (6 bases). The ends were cut back, 6 bases at V and 2 bases at J, with 8 bases in the middle. This CDR3 is built from 13 residues. The germline V gene encodes CDR1 MNHEY and CDR2 SVGAGI. DNA for the CDR3: TGTGCCAGCAGACAGGGTGCTGGAAACACCATATATTTT. Translation gives CASRQGAGNTIYF.

The chain links TRBV5-1 to TRBJ2-1, with D tentatively TRBD1 (6 bases). V gave up 6 bases and J gave up 6 bases, with 16 bases separating them. Germline V gene lookup returns CDR1 SGHRS and CDR2 YFSETQ. This CDR3 has 14 residues. The CDR3 DNA follows: TGCGCCAGCATGGTGGTAACAGGGAGCAATGAGCAGTTCTTC. Amino acids: CASMVVTGSNEQFF.

This chain joins TRBV4-1 and TRBJ1-5; 7 bases are a match to TRBD1. The CDR3 sequence is 17 residues long. The germline CDR1 and CDR2 sequences are MGHRA and YSYEKL. V lost 0 bases to trimming and J lost 4 bases; unmatched junction nucleotides: 9. The CDR3 DNA sequence: TGCGCCAGCAGCCAAGAATACTTCAGGGGGAGGAATCAGCCCCAGCATTTT. Amino acid sequence: CASSQEYFRGRNQPQHF.

V usage is TRBV2 and J usage is TRBJ1-6; no definite D call. V was clipped by 6 bases and J by 0 bases, with 12 bases between them. Germline V gives CDR1 SNHLY, CDR2 FYNNEI. This CDR3 comprises 16 residues. The CDR3 DNA follows: TGTGCCAGCAGGGATCAACAGAGCTCCTATAATTCACCCCTCCACTTT. This encodes CASRDQQSSYNSPLHF.